This TCR beta chain is from a study of blood T cell repertoires in COVID-19. Across the study: Acute-phase and convalescent COVID-19 samples originated in the United States, Italy and Spain. T cells, B-cell-depleted T cells, or PBMCs provided the cDNA or gDNA that served as material.

V was shortened by 5 bases and J by 4 bases, with 13 bases between the two germline ends. The CDR3 loop spans 13 amino acids. From germline, CDR1 is SGHRS and CDR2 YFSETQ. As processed by the authors: The authors estimated nucleated cell counts from reference gene primer amplification. TCRdb's table, derived via immunoSEQ multiplex PCR, lists solely in-frame clones and lacks some. The V and J calls and clone size come from that table; D and trimming were worked out from the DNA. Of 500,000 to 600,000 clones listed, 70% to 90% are singletons. Sequenced input: peripheral blood. The rearrangement links TRBV5-1 to TRBJ2-7; a weak D match, TRBD2 (6 bases). The clonotype was recovered from a woman in her forties or fifties with COVID-19, enrolled during active disease. CDR3 DNA sequence: TGCGCCAGCAGGGCGGGGAAAGGGTACGAGCAGTACTTC. Protein product: CASRAGKGYEQYF.